This TCR beta chain was retrieved from a study of T cells after yellow fever vaccination. TCRdb reprocessed the 5' RACE reads via MiXCR and lists one record per CDR3 protein. The sample carries under 300,000 distinct CDR3 sequences, 6.9% recorded once. The study's findings and limits: Sorted repertoires could include abundant contaminating clonotypes from bulk cells. Most clones from primary vaccination resurfaced after the booster (96% CD4, about 91% CD8). Though it reached lower strength, the secondary response hit its peak faster, day 5 versus 15.

This clonotype was counted ten times or more. Antigen: not known. V was clipped by 1 base and J by 5 bases, with 15 bases between them. The CDR3 consists of 15 residues. Germline CDR1 LGHDT, CDR2 YNNKEL (reference sequence). The sequence was collected from a man aged 25 to 40 who received the YFV17D yellow fever vaccine. Material: CD4+ T cells sorted from PBMCs, obtained 15 days after the yellow fever booster vaccination. The chain carries TRBV3-1 and TRBJ2-7, with D uncertain. The CDR3 DNA is TGTGCCAGCAGCCAAGTTGTAGATGGCACGCACGAGCAGTACTTC. The encoded protein is CASSQVVDGTHEQYF.